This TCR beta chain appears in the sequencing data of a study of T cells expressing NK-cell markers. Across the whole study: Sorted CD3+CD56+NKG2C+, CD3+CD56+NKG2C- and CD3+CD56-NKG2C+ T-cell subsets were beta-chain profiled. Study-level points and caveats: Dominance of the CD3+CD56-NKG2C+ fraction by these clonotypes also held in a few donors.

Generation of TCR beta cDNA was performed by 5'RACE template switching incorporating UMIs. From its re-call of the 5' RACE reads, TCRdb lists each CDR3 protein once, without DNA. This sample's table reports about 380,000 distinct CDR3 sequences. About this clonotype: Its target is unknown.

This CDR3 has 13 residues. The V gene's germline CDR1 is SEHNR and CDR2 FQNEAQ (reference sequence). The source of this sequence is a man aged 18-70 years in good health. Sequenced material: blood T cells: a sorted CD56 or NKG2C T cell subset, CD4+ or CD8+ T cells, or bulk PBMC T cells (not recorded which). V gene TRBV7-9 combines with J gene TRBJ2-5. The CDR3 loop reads CASSIRTSETQYF. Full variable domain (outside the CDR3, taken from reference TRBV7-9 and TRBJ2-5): DTGVSQNPRHKITKRGQNVTFRCDPISEHNRLYWYRQTLGQGPEFLTYFQNEAQLEKSRLLSDRFSAERPKGSFSTLEIQRTEQGDSAMYLCASSIRTSETQYFGPGTRLLVL.